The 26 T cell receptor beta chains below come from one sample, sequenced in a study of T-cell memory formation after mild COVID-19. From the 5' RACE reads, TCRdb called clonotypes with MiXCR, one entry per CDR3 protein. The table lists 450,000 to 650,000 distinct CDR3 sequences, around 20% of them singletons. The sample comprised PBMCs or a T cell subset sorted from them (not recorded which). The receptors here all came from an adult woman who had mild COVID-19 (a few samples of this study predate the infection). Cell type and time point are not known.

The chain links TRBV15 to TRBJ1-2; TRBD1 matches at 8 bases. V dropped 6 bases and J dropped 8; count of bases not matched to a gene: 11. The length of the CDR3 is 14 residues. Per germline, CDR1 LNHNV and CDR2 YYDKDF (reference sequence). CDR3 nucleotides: TGTGCCACCAGGGAGACAGGGGTAGATTACGGCTACACCTTC. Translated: CATRETGVDYGYTF.

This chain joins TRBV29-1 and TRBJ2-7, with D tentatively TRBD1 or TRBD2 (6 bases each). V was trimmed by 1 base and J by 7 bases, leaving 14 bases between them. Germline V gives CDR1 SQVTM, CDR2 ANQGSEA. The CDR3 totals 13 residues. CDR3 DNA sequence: TGCAGCGTTGAAGGAGAACGGGGGCTAGAGCAGTACTTC. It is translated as CSVEGERGLEQYF.

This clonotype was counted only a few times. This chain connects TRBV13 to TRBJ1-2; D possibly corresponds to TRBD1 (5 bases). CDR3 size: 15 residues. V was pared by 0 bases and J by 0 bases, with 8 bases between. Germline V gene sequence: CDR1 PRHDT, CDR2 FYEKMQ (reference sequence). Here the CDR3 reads CASSLGGGSNYGYTF. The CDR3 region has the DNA TGTGCCAGCAGCTTAGGTGGGGGGTCTAACTATGGCTACACCTTC.

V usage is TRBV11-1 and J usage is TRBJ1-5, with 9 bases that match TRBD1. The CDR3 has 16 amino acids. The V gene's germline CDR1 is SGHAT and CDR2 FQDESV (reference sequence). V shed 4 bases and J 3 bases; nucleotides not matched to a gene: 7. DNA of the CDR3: TGTGCCAGCAGCTCCGGCGGGACAGGGCCCAATCAGCCCCAGCATTTT. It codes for CASSSGGTGPNQPQHF.

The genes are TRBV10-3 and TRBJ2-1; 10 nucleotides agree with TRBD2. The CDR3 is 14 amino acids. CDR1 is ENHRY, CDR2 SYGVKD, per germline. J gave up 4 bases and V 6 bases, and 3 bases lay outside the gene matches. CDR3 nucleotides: TGTGCCATCAGGAGGACTAGCGGATACAATGAGCAGTTCTTC. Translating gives CAIRRTSGYNEQFF.

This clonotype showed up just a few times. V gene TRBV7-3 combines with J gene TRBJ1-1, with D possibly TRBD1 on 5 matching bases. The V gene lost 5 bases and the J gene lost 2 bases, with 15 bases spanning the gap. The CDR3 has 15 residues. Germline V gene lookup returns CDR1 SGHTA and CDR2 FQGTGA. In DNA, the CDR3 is TGTGCCAGCAGCCAATCATCCCAGGGTAACACTGAAGCTTTCTTT. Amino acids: CASSQSSQGNTEAFF.

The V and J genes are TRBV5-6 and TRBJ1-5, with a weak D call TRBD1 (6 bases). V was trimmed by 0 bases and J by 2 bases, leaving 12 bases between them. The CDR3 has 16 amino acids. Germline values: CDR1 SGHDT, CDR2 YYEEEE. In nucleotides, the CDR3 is TGTGCCAGCAGCTTGGGGGGGGCGGAGGGCAATCAGCCCCAGCATTTT. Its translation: CASSLGGAEGNQPQHF.

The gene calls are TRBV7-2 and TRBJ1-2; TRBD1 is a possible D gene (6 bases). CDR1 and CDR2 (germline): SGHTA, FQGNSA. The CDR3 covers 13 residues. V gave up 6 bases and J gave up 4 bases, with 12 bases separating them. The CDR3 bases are TGTGCCAGCAGGACCACAGGGCTCTATGGCTACACCTTC. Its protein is CASRTTGLYGYTF.

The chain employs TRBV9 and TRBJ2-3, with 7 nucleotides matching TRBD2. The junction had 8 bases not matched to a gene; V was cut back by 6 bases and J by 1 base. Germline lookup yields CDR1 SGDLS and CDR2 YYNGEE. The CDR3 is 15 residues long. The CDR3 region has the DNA TGTGCCAGCACCCGGGGGGACTTTCGCACAGATACGCAGTATTTT. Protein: CASTRGDFRTDTQYF.

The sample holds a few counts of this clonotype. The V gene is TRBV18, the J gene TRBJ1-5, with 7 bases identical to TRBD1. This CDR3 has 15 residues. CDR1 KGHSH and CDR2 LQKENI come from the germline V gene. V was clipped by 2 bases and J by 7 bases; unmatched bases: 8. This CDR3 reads CASSPEDTGAQPQHF. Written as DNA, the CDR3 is TGTGCCAGCTCACCAGAGGACACAGGGGCCCAGCCCCAGCATTTT.

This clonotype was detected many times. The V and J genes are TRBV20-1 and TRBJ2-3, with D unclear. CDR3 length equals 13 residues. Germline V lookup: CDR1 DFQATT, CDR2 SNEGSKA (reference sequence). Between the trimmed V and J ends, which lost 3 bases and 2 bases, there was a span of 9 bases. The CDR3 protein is CSASTPTTDTQYF. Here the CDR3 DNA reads TGCAGTGCTAGTACCCCCACCACAGATACGCAGTATTTT.

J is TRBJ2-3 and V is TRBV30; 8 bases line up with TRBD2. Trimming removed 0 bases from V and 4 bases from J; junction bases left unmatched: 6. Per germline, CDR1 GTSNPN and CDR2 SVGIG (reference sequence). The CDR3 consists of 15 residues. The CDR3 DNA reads TGTGCCTGGAGTGTACGGGGGGGGTTGGCAGATACGCAGTATTTT. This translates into CAWSVRGGLADTQYF.

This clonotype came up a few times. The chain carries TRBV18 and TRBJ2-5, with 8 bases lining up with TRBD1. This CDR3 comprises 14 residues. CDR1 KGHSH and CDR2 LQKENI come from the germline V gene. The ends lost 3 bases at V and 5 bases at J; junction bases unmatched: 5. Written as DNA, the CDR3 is TGTGCCAGCTCACCGGACAGGGCGTCGGAGACCCAGTACTTC. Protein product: CASSPDRASETQYF. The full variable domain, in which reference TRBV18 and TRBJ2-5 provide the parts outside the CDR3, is NAGVMQNPRHLVRRRGQEARLRCSPMKGHSHVYWYRQLPEEGLKFMVYLQKENIIDESGMPKERFSAEFPKEGPSILRIQQVVRGDSAAYFCASSPDRASETQYFGPGTRLLVL.

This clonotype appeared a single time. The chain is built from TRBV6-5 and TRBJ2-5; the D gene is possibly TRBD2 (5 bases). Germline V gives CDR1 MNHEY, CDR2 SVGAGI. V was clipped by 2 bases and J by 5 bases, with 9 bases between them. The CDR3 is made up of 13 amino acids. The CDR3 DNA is TGTGCCAGCAGTTACCGGGATTGGGAGACCCAGTACTTC. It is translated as CASSYRDWETQYF.

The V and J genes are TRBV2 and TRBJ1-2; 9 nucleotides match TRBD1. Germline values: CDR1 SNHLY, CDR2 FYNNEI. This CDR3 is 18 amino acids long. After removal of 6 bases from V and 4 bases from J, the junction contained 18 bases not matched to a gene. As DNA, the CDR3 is TGTGCCAGCAGAGACTTACCGGGACAGGGTGAAGCGGGCTATGGCTACACCTTC. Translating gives CASRDLPGQGEAGYGYTF.

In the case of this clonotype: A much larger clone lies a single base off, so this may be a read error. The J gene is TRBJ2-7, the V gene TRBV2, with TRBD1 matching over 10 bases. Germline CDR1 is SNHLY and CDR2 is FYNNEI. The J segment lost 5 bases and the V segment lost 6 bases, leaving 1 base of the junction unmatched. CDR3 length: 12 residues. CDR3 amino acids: CASRGQGNEQYF. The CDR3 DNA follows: TGTGCCAGCAGGGGACAGGGGAACGAGCAGTACTTC. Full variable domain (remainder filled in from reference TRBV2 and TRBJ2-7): EPEVTQTPSHQVTQMGQEVILRCVPISNHLYFYWYRQILGQKVEFLVSFYNNEISEKSEIFDDQFSVERPDGSNFTLKIRSTKLEDSAMYFCASRGQGNEQYFGPGTRLTVT.

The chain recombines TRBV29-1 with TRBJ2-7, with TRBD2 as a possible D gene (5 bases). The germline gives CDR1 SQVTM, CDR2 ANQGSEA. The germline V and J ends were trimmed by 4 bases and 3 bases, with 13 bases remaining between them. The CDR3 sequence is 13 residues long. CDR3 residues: CSVGTASRYEQYF. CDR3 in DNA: TGCAGCGTTGGGACTGCCAGTCGCTACGAGCAGTACTTC.

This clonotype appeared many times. The CDR3 sequence is CASSLGEDRGSYEQYF. Here the CDR3 DNA reads TGTGCCAGCAGCTTGGGGGAGGACAGGGGCTCATACGAGCAGTACTTC. The V gene is TRBV9, the J gene TRBJ2-7; 9 bases align to TRBD1. The junction had 12 bases not matched to a gene; V was cut back by 4 bases and J by 4 bases. Germline values: CDR1 SGDLS, CDR2 YYNGEE. The CDR3 contains 16 residues.

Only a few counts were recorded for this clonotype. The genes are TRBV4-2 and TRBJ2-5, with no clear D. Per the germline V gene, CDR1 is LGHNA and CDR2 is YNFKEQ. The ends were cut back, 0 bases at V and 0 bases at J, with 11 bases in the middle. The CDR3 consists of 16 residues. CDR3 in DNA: TGTGCCAGCAGCCAAGACGGGTTTAGGAACCAAGAGACCCAGTACTTC. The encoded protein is CASSQDGFRNQETQYF.

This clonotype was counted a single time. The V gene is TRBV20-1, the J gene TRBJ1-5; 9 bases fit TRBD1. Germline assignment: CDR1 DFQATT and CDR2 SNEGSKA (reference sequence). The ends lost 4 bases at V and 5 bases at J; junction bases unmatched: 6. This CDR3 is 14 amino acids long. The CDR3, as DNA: TGCAGTGCTACCGGGGACAGGGTGGATCAGCCCCAGCATTTT. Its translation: CSATGDRVDQPQHF.

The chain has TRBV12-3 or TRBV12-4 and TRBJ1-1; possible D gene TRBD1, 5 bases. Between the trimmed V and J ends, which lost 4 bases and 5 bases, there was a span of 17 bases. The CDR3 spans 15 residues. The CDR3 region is CASSSAGGWVTEAFF. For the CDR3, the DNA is TGTGCCAGCAGTTCGGCGGGGGGTTGGGTTACTGAAGCTTTCTTT.

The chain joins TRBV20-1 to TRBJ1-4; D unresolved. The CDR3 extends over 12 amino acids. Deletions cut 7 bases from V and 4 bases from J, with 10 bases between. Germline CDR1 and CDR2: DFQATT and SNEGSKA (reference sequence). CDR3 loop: CSVRPNNEKLFF. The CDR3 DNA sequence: TGCAGTGTACGACCGAATAATGAAAAACTGTTTTTT.

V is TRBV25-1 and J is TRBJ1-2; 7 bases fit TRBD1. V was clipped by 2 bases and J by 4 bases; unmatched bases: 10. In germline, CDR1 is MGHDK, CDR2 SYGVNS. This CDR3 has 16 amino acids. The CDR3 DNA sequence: TGTGCCAGCAGTGAAACTCCCAGGGGGTATGGCTATGGCTACACCTTC. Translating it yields CASSETPRGYGYGYTF.

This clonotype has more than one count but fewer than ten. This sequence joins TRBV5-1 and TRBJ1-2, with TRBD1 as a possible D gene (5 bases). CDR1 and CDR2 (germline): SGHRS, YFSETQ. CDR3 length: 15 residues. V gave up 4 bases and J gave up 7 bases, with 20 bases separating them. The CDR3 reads CASSPGSGQGRGYTF. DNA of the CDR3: TGCGCCAGCAGCCCCGGATCGGGCCAGGGCCGTGGCTACACCTTC.

DNA of the CDR3: TGCAGCGCCCAGGGGGCTTTATACGAGCAGTACTTC. It specifies CSAQGALYEQYF. This sequence joins TRBV29-1 and TRBJ2-7, with 8 bases aligning to TRBD1. V shed 7 bases and J 4 bases; nucleotides not matched to a gene: 6. Looked up from germline, CDR1 is SQVTM and CDR2 is ANQGSEA. This CDR3 has 12 amino acids.

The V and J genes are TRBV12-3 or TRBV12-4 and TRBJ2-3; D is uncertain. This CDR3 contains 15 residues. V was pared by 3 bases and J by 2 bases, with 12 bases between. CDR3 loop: CASSFDARSTDTQYF. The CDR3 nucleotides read TGTGCCAGCAGTTTTGATGCAAGATCCACAGATACGCAGTATTTT.